This T cell receptor (beta chain) is from a study of kidney transplant recipient with SARS-CoV-2 infection. Each CDR3 protein gets one entry after TCRdb re-called the reads with MiXCR. The sample records under 300,000 distinct CDR3 sequences, 25% to 30% being singletons. This clonotype was observed a handful of times. The input for sequencing was a blood sample, taken at baseline and between days 110 and 120 from a kidney transplant recipient. The receptor was isolated from a male patient between 25 and 39 years old who had COVID-19 and was a kidney transplant recipient. Some of the T cells may derive from the graft donor.

The CDR3 sequence is CASSLTQGTSVYNEQFF. CDR3 nucleotide sequence: TGTGCCAGCAGCCTCACCCAAGGGACTAGCGTTTACAATGAGCAGTTCTTC. The chain employs TRBV7-6 and TRBJ2-1, with 10 bases lining up with TRBD2. The CDR3 has 17 residues. Per germline, CDR1 SGHVS and CDR2 FNYEAQ. The V and J ends lost 5 bases and 4 bases, in that order; junction bases with no gene match: 11.